This T cell receptor (beta chain) was sequenced in a study of post-analysis software for immune sequencing data. Study-wide results and caveats: The study found TRBV5-6, TRBV5-1 and TRBV20-1 among about five TRBV segments more frequent in patients than controls.

Prepared TCR beta cDNA libraries contained unique molecular identifiers. TCRdb recomputed calls from the PCR reads with MiXCR, one row per CDR3 protein. The profile covers roughly 540,000 distinct CDR3 sequences, with around 31% appearing a single time and around 5.9% taken by the ten largest. With regard to this clonotype: Antigen specificity is unknown.

V lost 9 bases and J lost 4; bases outside the gene matches: 10. The germline V gene encodes CDR1 SNHLY and CDR2 FYNNEI. The CDR3 consists of 14 residues. Sequencing used blood. The J gene is TRBJ1-2, the V gene TRBV2, with 8 bases that match TRBD1. The TCR sequence derives from a girl younger than 18 with multiple sclerosis. In nucleotides, the CDR3 is TGTGCCAGTGACGGACAGGGAGGTTCCTATGGCTACACCTTC. Translated: CASDGQGGSYGYTF.